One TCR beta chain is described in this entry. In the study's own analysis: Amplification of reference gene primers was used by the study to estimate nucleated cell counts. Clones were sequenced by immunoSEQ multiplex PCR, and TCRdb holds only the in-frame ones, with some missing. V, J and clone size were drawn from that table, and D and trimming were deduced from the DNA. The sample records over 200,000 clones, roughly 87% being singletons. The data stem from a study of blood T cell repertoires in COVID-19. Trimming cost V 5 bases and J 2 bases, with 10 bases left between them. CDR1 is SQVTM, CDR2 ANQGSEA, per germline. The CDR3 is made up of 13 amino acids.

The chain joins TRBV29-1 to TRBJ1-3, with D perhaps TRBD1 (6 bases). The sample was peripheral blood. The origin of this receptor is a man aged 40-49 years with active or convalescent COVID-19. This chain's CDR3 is CSVQDRPGNTIYF. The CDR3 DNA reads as TGCAGCGTTCAGGACAGACCTGGAAACACCATATATTTT.